This TCR beta chain appears in the sequencing data of a study of CD8 T cells in Susac syndrome. CDR1 and CDR2 (germline): DFQATT, SNEGSKA (reference sequence). The CDR3 is made up of 15 amino acids. The trim removed 5 bases at V and 0 bases at J, leaving 2 bases unmatched. An amount of RNA that ranged from roughly 0.5 to 1 ug was reverse transcribed with random hexamers. Via MiXCR, TCRdb re-called the immunoSEQ multiplex PCR reads, giving one row per CDR3 protein. The table lists about 22,000 distinct CDR3 sequences, 90% to 95% of them singletons. V usage is TRBV20-1 and J usage is TRBJ2-3; 13 bases are a match to TRBD2. The specimen was CD8+ T cells from PBMCs. The sequence derives from a human donor in good health. The CDR3 here is CSAGTSGVSTDTQYF. As DNA, the CDR3 is TGCAGTGCTGGGACTAGCGGGGTTAGCACAGATACGCAGTATTTT.